The present entry profiles one TCR beta chain with its context. No antigen is known for it. Trimming took off 4 bases at V and 3 bases at J, with 5 bases between the two ends. Germline-derived CDR1 and CDR2 are SGHDT and YYEEEE. The CDR3 has 11 amino acids. PCR employed 60 Vbeta and 13 Jbeta primers. Here immunoSEQ multiplex PCR was the method, and the copy in TCRdb shows in-frame clones only, minus some. Altogether around 170,000 clones are present, 65% to 85% being singletons, with the ten largest covering around 1.4%. This sample stems from a study of cytomegalovirus exposure and HLA in healthy donors. Study-wide findings and caveats: Productive status was seen about 90% or about 30% of the time for most TCR beta V segments in an earlier analysis. In a later analysis, TCR beta V- and J-gene trimming showed a link to a missense DCLRE1C variant. When a later analysis was performed, an Asian-associated ancestry cluster reportedly had fewer N-insertions than the roughly 700-donor mean. Per published reports, the classifier diagnosed cytomegalovirus status with high specificity and sensitivity.

Sequencing used PBMCs. The chain joins TRBV5-6 to TRBJ2-7; D is undetermined. This receptor was obtained from a girl under 18 in good health and CMV-seropositive. CDR3: CASSLFYEQYF. As DNA, the CDR3 is TGTGCCAGCAGCCTTTTCTACGAGCAGTACTTC.